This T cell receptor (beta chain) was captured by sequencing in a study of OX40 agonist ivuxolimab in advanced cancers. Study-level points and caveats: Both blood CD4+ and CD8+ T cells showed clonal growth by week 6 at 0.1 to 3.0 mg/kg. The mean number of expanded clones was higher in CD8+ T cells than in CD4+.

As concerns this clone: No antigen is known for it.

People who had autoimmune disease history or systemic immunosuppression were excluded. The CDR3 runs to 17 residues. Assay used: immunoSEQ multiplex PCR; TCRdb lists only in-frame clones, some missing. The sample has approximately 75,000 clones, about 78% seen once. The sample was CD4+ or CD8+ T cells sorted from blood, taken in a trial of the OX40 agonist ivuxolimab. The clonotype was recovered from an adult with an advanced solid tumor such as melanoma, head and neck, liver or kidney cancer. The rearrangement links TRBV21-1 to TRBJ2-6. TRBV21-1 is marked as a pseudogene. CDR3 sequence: CASSKVRGDSGANVLTF. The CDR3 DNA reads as TGTGCCAGCAGCAAAGTGAGAGGGGACTCTGGGGCCAACGTCCTGACTTTC.